This TCR beta chain was obtained from a study of T cell changes during pregnancy in multiple sclerosis (dated by TCRdb to between 2019 and 2020). Study-level background: The study examined how the T cell repertoire changed over the course of pregnancy in women with multiple sclerosis.

Receptors were amplified or captured by the immunoSEQ multiplex PCR assay. Entries here come from immuneACCESS through TCRdb and include only in-frame sequences with V and J called. Some clones fail to appear in such tables; in the studies checked, an unresolved V gene covers under half of the shortfall, and the cause of the remainder is unknown. The sample yields approximately 58,000 clones; around 93% were counted once. The top ten hold around 2.8% of the sample. Measured from the cysteine to the phenylalanine, the CDR3 is 14 residues long. Solely the CDR3 DNA is kept, with 42 bases framed from the first base. Cut back by 3 bases and 4 bases, the V and J ends lie 11 bases apart. CDR1 and CDR2, per the germline V gene, are SNHLY and FYNNEI. Concerning this clone itself: What antigen it recognizes has not been identified. No base quality values were provided; no much bigger clone lies one nucleotide off.

Recombination connected TRBV2 to TRBJ2-3; TRBD2 is a weak D gene call, 6 bases matching. Sequenced here: peripheral blood, sampled in the second trimester of pregnancy. This receptor was identified in a female donor in good health, enrolled as a control in a pregnancy study. The sequence in DNA is TGTGCCAGCAGTGATTTGGAGGGACCAGATACGCAGTATTTT. This translates into CASSDLEGPDTQYF.